This T cell receptor (beta chain) was identified during a study of molecular identifiers for immune sequencing clone quantification (dated by TCRdb to the late 2010s). Regarding the study in general: For a replicate experiment, the RNA from either 20,000 or 100,000 naive CD8 T cells was divided into five aliquots, and four of those aliquots went on to sequencing. This methods study used CD8 T cells to benchmark TCR RNA copy counting and molecular-identifier clustering-based TCR repertoire sequencing (MIDCIRS). What the research found in general, with its limitations: When barcode sub-clustering was omitted, TCR diversity was inflated by chimeric consensus sequences, with chimeras reaching as high as 47%. Identical TCR molecules sharing a barcode could cause highly expanded clone sizes to be underestimated. In CMV-specific effector cells, clones with more than 20 RNA copies accounted for over 98% of molecules, whereas in naive cells such clones accounted for under 1%. The naive libraries included spiked-in Jurkat TCR RNA (about nine copies' worth), and this Jurkat TCR RNA is not part of the donor repertoire. Spiked-in Jurkat TCR RNA equivalent to a single cell was reported to be detectable even among one million naive CD8 T cells. Modeling gave about 3 recovered TCR RNA copies per cell versus about 10 by digital PCR, implying 25% to 30% capture efficiency.

The library was generated by PCR. Sequenced on a NextSeq 500. Bulk TCR libraries were generated as previously described, with the TCR primers listed in Table S5 used. Purification of total RNA was performed with the Qiagen AllPrep DNA/RNA kit. Before analysis, reads from multiple sequencing runs of the same library were pooled. Under the source paper's analysis protocol: Only reads with exact TCR constant sequence were kept, trimmed to 150 nt, and grouped by their 12-nt molecular barcodes. Reads in each barcode group were sub-clustered using a 15% Levenshtein threshold, and a quality-weighted consensus sequence was built for each RNA molecule. Non-functional sequences were discarded, and so were lower-count sequences lying one edit away from another sequence. On the basis of fitting two negative binomial distributions, barcode sub-clusters with fewer than 20% of the maximum read count were discarded. TCRdb trimmed the raw reads at Q25, called clones with MiXCR and kept productive beta chains. Each CDR3 protein appears once, grouped with its most common genes and DNA. The V and J calls and clone size are TCRdb's, not the authors'. The sample table records fewer than 350,000 distinct CDR3 sequences; 24% of these occur just once. The ten most abundant clones make up about 0.71% of the sample.

For this clonotype: Its target antigen remains unknown. A much larger clone lies one base from this, so it may be a read error.

Measured from the cysteine to the phenylalanine, the CDR3 is 20 residues long. Only the CDR3 region is kept as DNA, spanning 60 bases read in frame from base 1. Naive CD8 T cell libraries were made from approximately 22,000 to 940,000 sorted cells using 10%, 30% or 50% of purified RNA. On a BD FACSAria II, naive CD8 T cells were FACS-sorted as CD8+CD4-CCR7+CD45RA+ and collected into RLT Plus buffer. To test detection sensitivity, Jurkat RNA equal to 10 or so TCR copies was added to samples of about 20,000-1,000,000 naive CD8 T cells. CD8 T cells were enriched with RosetteSep CD8+ T Cell Enrichment Cocktail and Ficoll-Paque, followed by ACK red cell lysis.

Sequences were obtained from naive CD8+ T cells from blood, with Jurkat cell RNA spiked in. The cell subset or site tag for this specimen amounts to: FACS-sorted CD8+CD4-CCR7+CD45RA+ naive T cells. This receptor was identified in a human donor in good health. Some libraries in this study had Jurkat cell RNA spiked in. The chain uses TRBV5-3 and TRBJ2-7; a stretch of 11 junction bases matches TRBD1. TRBV5-3 is an open reading frame whose function is uncertain. DNA sequence: TGTGCCAGCAGCTTGCAGATTTCAGATCGGGACAGGGGGAAAGGTGACGAGCAGTACTTC. Its protein product is CASSLQISDRDRGKGDEQYF.